This T cell receptor beta chain was obtained from a study of T-cell reconstitution after alpha-beta-depleted transplantation in children. Study-wide findings and caveats: Once a year had passed after transplant, T-cell counts and diversity came mostly from newly produced T cells. At around two months after transplant, the alpha-beta T cells were reportedly derived from several hundred expanded clones that came from non-depleted graft cells. At day 60, the high TCRbeta diversity found in some patients originated from recipient T cells and thymic progenitors that had survived.

Preparation of the TCRbeta library was carried out with unique molecular identifiers. Using its own MiXCR run on the PCR reads, TCRdb lists one record per CDR3 protein. Of 280,000 or so distinct CDR3 sequences in the sample, 9.5% to 13% were seen once. The CDR3 has 14 residues. CDR1 SGHAT and CDR2 FQNNGV come from the germline V gene. As to this clonotype: Its cognate antigen is unknown. A much larger clone lies a single base off, so this may be a read error.

This receptor was identified in a male patient aged 2 to 9 who had a stem cell transplant for chronic granulomatous disease, so the T cells may come from the graft donor. This chain links TRBV11-2 with TRBJ1-1; TRBD1 agrees at 7 bases. The sequenced sample was peripheral blood, obtained 180 days after TCRalphabeta/CD19-depleted stem cell transplant. CDR3 coding DNA: TGTGCCAGCAGCTTGGGGACAGCCTACACTGATGCTTTCTTT. Translating it yields CASSLGTAYTDAFF.